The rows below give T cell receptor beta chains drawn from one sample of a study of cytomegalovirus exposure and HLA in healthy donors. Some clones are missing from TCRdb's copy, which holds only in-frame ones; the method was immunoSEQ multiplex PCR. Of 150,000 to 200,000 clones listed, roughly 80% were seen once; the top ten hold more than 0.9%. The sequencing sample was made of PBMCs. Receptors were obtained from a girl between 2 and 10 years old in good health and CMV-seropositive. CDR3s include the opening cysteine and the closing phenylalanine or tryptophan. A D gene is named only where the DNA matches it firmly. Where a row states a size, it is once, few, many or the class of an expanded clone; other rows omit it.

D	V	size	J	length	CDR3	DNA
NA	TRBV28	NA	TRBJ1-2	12	CATFRGYYGYTF	TGTGCCACCTTCCGGGGATACTATGGCTACACCTTC
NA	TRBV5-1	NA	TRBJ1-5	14	CASSLEAGKQPQHF	TGCGCCAGCAGCTTGGAGGCAGGGAAACAGCCCCAGCATTTT
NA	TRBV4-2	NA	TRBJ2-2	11	CATRNTRELFF	TGTGCCACACGCAACACAAGGGAGCTGTTTTTT
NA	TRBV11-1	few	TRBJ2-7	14	CASSLPRSGHEQYF	TGTGCCAGCAGCTTACCCCGGAGCGGCCACGAGCAGTACTTC
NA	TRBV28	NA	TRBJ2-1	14	CATSGQPNYNEQFF	TGTGCCACCTCGGGACAACCTAACTACAATGAGCAGTTCTTC
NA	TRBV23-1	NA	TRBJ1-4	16	CASSQPPQALGEKLFF	TGCGCCAGCAGTCAACCGCCGCAAGCCCTCGGGGAAAAACTGTTTTTT
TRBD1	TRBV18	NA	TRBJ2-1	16	CASSPDRGLSYNEQFF	TGTGCCAGCTCACCCGACAGGGGGCTTTCCTACAATGAGCAGTTCTTC
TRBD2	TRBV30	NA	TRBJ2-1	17	CAWSPYPLAGGYNEQFF	TGTGCCTGGAGTCCTTACCCACTAGCGGGAGGGTACAATGAGCAGTTCTTC
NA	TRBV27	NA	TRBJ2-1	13	CASSLGNGNEQFF	TGTGCCAGCAGTTTAGGAAACGGGAATGAGCAGTTCTTC
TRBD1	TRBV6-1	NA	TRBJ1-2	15	CASRDRGREYYGYTF	TGTGCCAGCAGGGACAGGGGGCGCGAATACTATGGCTACACCTTC
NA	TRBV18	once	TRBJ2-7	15	CASSPPVSRGDEQYF	TGTGCCAGCTCACCACCTGTTAGCAGGGGAGACGAGCAGTACTTC
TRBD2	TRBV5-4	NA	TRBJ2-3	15	CASSLGAGYTDTQYF	TGTGCCAGCAGCTTGGGAGCGGGATACACAGATACGCAGTATTTT
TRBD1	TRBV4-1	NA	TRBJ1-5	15	CASSQGQGGNQPQHF	TGCGCCAGCAGCCAGGGACAGGGTGGGAATCAGCCCCAGCATTTT
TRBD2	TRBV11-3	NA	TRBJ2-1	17	CASSSQTSGGLYGEQFF	TGTGCCAGCAGCTCCCAGACTAGCGGGGGGTTGTACGGTGAGCAGTTCTTC
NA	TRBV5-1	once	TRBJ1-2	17	CASKWDFGHPPRYGYTF	TGCGCCAGCAAGTGGGACTTTGGGCATCCCCCTCGCTATGGCTACACCTTC
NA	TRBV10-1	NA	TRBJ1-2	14	CASSEFGANYGYTF	TGCGCCAGCAGTGAGTTTGGAGCTAACTATGGCTACACCTTC
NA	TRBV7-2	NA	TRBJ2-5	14	CASSLASRFETQYF	TGTGCCAGCAGCTTAGCGTCGAGATTCGAGACCCAGTACTTC
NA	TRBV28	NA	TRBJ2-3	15	CASGYRVGTTDTQYF	TGTGCCAGCGGCTACAGGGTGGGTACCACAGATACGCAGTATTTT
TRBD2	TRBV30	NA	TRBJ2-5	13	CAWSVREGGTQYF	TGTGCCTGGAGTGTACGGGAGGGCGGGACCCAGTACTTC
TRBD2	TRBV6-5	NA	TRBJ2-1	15	CASRASGSSYNEQFF	TGTGCCAGCAGAGCTAGCGGGAGCTCCTACAATGAGCAGTTCTTC
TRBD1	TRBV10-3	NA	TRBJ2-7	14	CAIRQGMSSYEQYF	TGTGCCATCAGACAGGGGATGAGCTCCTACGAGCAGTACTTC
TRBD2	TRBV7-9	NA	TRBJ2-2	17	CASSLPKGTSGTGELFF	TGTGCCAGCAGCTTACCGAAAGGGACTAGCGGGACCGGGGAGCTGTTTTTT
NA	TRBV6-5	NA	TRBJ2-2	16	CASSYRRAVNTGELFF	TGTGCCAGCAGTTACCGGCGAGCGGTTAACACCGGGGAGCTGTTTTTT
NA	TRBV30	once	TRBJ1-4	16	CAWSGGTLYLNEKLFF	TGTGCCTGGAGTGGCGGGACCCTTTATCTTAATGAAAAACTGTTTTTT
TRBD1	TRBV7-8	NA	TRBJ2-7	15	CASSRDRGVGNEQYF	TGTGCCAGCAGCCGAGACAGGGGAGTAGGGAACGAGCAGTACTTC
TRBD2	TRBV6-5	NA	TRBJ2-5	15	CASSRTTSGQETQYF	TGTGCCAGCAGCCGTACCACTAGCGGACAAGAGACCCAGTACTTC
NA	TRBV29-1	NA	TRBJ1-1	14	CSVRPQGLDTEAFF	TGCAGCGTTAGACCCCAGGGTCTGGACACTGAAGCTTTCTTT
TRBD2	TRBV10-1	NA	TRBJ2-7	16	CASILSREGLIYEQYF	TGCGCCAGCATTCTATCCCGGGAGGGCCTTATCTACGAGCAGTACTTC
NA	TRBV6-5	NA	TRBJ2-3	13	CASSRTERDTQYF	TGTGCCAGCAGCCGCACAGAAAGGGATACGCAGTATTTT
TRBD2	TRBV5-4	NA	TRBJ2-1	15	CASSLVAGSYNEQFF	TGTGCCAGCAGCTTGGTAGCGGGGTCCTACAATGAGCAGTTCTTC
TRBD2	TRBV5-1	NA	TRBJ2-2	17	CASSPWTSGRNTGELFF	TGCGCCAGCAGCCCCTGGACTAGCGGGAGGAACACCGGGGAGCTGTTTTTT
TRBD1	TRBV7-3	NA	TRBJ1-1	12	CASSGTGGSAFF	TGTGCCAGCAGTGGGACAGGGGGATCAGCTTTCTTT
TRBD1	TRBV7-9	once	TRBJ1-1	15	CASSSTGGTMTEAFF	TGTGCCAGCAGTTCTACAGGGGGCACTATGACTGAAGCTTTCTTT
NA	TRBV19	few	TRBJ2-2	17	CASRYLTRHPNTGELFF	TGTGCCAGTAGGTACCTTACTAGGCATCCTAACACCGGGGAGCTGTTTTTT
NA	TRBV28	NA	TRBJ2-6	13	CASSRGGANVLTF	TGTGCCAGCAGTCGGGGTGGGGCCAACGTCCTGACTTTC
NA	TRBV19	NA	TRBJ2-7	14	CASSISRGDYEQYF	TGTGCCAGTAGTATAAGCAGGGGCGACTACGAGCAGTACTTC
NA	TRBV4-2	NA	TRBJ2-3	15	CASSHGGVSTDTQYF	TGTGCCAGCAGCCACGGGGGAGTGAGCACAGATACGCAGTATTTT
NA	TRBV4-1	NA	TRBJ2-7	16	CASSQDLASGLNEQYF	TGCGCCAGCAGCCAAGATCTGGCATCCGGACTGAACGAGCAGTACTTC
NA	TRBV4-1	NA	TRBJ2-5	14	CASSLREYQETQYF	TGCGCCAGCAGCCTGAGGGAGTACCAAGAGACCCAGTACTTC
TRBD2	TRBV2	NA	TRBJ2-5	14	CASSNSGRGETQYF	TGTGCCAGTTCGAATAGCGGGAGAGGAGAGACCCAGTACTTC
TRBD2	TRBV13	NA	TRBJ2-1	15	CASSPPGLAGDEQFF	TGTGCCAGCAGCCCTCCGGGACTAGCGGGAGACGAGCAGTTCTTC
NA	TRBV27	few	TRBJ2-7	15	CASSLSGGLEREQYF	TGTGCCAGCAGTTTATCCGGGGGGCTCGAGCGCGAGCAGTACTTC
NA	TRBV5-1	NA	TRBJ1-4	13	CASSRGGKEKLFF	TGCGCCAGCAGCCGGGGGGGGAAGGAAAAACTGTTTTTT
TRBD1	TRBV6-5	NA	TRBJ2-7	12	CASSLATGKQYF	TGTGCCAGCAGTCTTGCGACAGGGAAGCAGTACTTC
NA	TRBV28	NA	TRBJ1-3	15	CASSFLGAGPNTIYF	TGTGCCAGCAGTTTTCTGGGTGCGGGACCAAACACCATATATTTT
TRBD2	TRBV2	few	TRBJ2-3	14	CASSEGLAVDTQYF	TGTGCCAGCAGTGAAGGGCTAGCGGTAGATACGCAGTATTTT
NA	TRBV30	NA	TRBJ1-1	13	CAWSDSYYTEAFF	TGTGCCTGGAGTGACAGTTATTACACTGAAGCTTTCTTT
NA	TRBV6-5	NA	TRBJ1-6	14	CASSYGGLNSPLHF	TGTGCCAGCAGTTACGGCGGGTTAAATTCACCCCTCCACTTT
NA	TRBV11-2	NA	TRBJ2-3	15	CASSFPTVYTDTQYF	TGTGCCAGCAGCTTCCCGACAGTCTACACAGATACGCAGTATTTT
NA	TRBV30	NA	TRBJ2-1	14	CAWETVDRYNEQFF	TGTGCCTGGGAAACGGTAGATAGATACAATGAGCAGTTCTTC